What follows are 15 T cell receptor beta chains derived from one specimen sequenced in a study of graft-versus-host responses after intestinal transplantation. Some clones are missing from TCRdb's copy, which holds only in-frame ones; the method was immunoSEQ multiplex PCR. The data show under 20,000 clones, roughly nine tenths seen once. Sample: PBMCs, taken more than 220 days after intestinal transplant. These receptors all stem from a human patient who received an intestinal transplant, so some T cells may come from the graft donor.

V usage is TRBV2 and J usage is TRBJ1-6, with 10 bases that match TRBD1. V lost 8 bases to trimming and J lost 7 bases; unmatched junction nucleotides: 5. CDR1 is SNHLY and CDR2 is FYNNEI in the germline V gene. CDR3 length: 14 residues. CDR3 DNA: TGTGCCAGCGAGGGACAGGGGACAAATTCACCCCTCCACTTT. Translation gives CASEGQGTNSPLHF.

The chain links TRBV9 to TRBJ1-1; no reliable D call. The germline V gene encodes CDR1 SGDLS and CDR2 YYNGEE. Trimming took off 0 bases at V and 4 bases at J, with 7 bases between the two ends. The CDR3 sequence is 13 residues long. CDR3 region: CASSVDGSTEAFF. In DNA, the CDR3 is TGTGCCAGCAGCGTAGACGGTTCCACTGAAGCTTTCTTT. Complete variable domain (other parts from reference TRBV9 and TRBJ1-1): DSGVTQTPKHLITATGQRVTLRCSPRSGDLSVYWYQQSLDQGLQFLIQYYNGEERAKGNILERFSAQQFPDLHSELNLSSLELGDSALYFCASSVDGSTEAFFGQGTRLTVV.

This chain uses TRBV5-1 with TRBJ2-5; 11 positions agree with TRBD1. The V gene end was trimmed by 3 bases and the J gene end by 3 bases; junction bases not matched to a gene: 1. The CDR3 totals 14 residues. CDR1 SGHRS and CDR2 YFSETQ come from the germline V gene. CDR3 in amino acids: CASSWDRGKETQYF. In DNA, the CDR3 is TGCGCCAGCAGCTGGGACAGGGGGAAAGAGACCCAGTACTTC.

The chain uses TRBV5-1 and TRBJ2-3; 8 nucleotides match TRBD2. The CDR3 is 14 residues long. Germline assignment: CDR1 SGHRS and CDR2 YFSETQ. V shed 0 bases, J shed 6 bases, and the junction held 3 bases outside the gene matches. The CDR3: CASSLAPSGDTQYF. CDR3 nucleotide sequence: TGCGCCAGCAGCTTGGCCCCTAGCGGGGATACGCAGTATTTT.

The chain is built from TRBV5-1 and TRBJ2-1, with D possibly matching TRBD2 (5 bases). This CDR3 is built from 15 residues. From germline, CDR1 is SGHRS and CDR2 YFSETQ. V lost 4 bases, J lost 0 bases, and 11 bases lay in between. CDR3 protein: CASSQTGSSYNEQFF. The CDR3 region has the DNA TGCGCCAGCAGCCAAACGGGGAGCTCCTACAATGAGCAGTTCTTC.

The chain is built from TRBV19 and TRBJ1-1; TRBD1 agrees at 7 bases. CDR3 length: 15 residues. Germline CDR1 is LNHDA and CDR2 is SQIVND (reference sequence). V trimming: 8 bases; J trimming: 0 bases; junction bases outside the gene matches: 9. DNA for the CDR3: TGTGCCAGTGTCTATTCCGGGACAGTGAACACTGAAGCTTTCTTT. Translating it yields CASVYSGTVNTEAFF. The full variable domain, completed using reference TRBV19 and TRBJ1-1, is DGGITQSPKYLFRKEGQNVTLSCEQNLNHDAMYWYRQDPGQGLRLIYYSQIVNDFQKGDIAEGYSVSREKKESFPLTVTSAQKNPTAFYLCASVYSGTVNTEAFFGQGTRLTVV.

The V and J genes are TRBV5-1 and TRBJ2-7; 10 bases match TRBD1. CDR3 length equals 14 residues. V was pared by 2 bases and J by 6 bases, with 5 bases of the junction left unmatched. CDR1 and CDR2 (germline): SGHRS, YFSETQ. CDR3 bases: TGCGCCAGCAGCTTCGGACAGGGGGAGGGCGAGCAGTACTTC. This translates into CASSFGQGEGEQYF.

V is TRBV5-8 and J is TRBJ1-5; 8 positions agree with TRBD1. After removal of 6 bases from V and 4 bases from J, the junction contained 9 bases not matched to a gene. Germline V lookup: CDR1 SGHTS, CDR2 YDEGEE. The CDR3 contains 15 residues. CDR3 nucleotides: TGTGCCAGCACCAGACAGGGGAGAATGAATCAGCCCCAGCATTTT. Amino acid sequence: CASTRQGRMNQPQHF.

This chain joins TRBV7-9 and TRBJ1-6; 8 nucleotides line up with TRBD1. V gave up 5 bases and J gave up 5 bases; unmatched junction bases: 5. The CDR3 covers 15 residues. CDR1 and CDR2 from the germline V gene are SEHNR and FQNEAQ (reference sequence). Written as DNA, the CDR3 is TGTGCCAGCAGCACACAGGGGGACAATAATTCACCCCTCCACTTT. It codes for CASSTQGDNNSPLHF.

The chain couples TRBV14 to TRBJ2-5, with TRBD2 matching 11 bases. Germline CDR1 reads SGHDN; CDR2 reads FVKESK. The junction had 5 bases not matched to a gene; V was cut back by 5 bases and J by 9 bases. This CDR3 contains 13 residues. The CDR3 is CASSLGLAAAQYF. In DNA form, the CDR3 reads TGTGCCAGCAGCTTGGGACTAGCGGCGGCCCAGTACTTC. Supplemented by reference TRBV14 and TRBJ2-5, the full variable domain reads EAGVTQFPSHSVIEKGQTVTLRCDPISGHDNLYWYRRVMGKEIKFLLHFVKESKQDESGMPNNRFLAERTGGTYSTLKVQPAELEDSGVYFCASSLGLAAAQYFGPGTRLLVL.

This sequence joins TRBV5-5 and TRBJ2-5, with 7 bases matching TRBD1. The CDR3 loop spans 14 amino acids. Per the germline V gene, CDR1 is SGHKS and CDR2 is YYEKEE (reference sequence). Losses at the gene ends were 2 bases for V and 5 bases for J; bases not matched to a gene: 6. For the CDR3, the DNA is TGTGCCAGCAGCTTTAACAGGGGACGGGAGACCCAGTACTTC. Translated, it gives CASSFNRGRETQYF.

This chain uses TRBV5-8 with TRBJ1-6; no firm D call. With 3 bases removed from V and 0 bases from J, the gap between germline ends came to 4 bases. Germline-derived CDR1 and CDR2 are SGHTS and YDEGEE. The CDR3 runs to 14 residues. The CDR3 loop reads CASSSGSYNSPLHF. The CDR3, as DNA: TGTGCCAGCAGCTCCGGCTCCTATAATTCACCCCTCCACTTT.

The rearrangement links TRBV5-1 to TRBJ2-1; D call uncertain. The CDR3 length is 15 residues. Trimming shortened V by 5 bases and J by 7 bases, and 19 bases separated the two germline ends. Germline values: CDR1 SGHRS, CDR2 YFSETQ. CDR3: CASSPTRSPWNEQFF. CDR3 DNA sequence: TGCGCCAGCAGTCCTACCCGGAGCCCTTGGAATGAGCAGTTCTTC. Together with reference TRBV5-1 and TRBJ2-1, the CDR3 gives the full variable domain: KAGVTQTPRYLIKTRGQQVTLSCSPISGHRSVSWYQQTPGQGLQFLFEYFSETQRNKGNFPGRFSGRQFSNSRSEMNVSTLELGDSALYLCASSPTRSPWNEQFFGPGTRLTVL.

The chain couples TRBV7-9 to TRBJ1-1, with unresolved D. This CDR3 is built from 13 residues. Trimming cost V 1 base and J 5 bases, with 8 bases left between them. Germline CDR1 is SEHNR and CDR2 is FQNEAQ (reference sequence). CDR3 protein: CASSLEVGTEAFF. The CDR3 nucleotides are TGTGCCAGCAGCTTAGAAGTAGGAACTGAAGCTTTCTTT. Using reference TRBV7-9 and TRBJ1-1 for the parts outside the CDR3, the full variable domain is DTGVSQNPRHKITKRGQNVTFRCDPISEHNRLYWYRQTLGQGPEFLTYFQNEAQLEKSRLLSDRFSAERPKGSFSTLEIQRTEQGDSAMYLCASSLEVGTEAFFGQGTRLTVV.

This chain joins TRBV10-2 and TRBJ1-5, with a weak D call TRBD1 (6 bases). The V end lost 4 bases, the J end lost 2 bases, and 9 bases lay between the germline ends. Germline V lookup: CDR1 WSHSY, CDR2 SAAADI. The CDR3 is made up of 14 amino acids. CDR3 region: CASSVRGRNQPQHF. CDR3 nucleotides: TGCGCCAGCAGTGTCAGGGGTCGCAATCAGCCCCAGCATTTT.